The 24 T cell receptor beta chains presented below share a single source sample, sequenced in a study of CD8+ T cells in alopecia areata. After isolation, RNA underwent reverse transcription to generate cDNA as the sequencing template. Produced via immunoSEQ multiplex PCR; TCRdb's table is partial and in-frame only. The sample contains about 170,000 clones, roughly 60% of which appear only once. Treatment described: oral pan-JAK inhibitor, 5-10 mg twice daily. This material consisted of CD4+ T cells sorted from blood, taken between weeks 55 and 65, from a patient treated with tofacitinib. The receptors were sampled from a human donor with alopecia areata.

Only a few counts were recorded for this clone. In nucleotides, the CDR3 is TGCAGCGTTGAAGGGTTGGTCAACACCGGGGAGCTGTTTTTT. Its translation: CSVEGLVNTGELFF. The V and J genes are TRBV29-1 and TRBJ2-2; the D is unclear. Trimming pared 1 base from V and 2 bases from J, leaving 8 bases between. CDR1 SQVTM and CDR2 ANQGSEA come from the germline V gene. The CDR3 is made up of 14 amino acids.

Here the CDR3 DNA reads TGTGCCAGCAGTGAAGGAAGGGGCCGACGCTATGGCTACACCTTC. Residues: CASSEGRGRRYGYTF. The J gene is TRBJ1-2, the V gene TRBV6-1; possibly TRBD1 for D (5 bases). This CDR3 has 15 residues. With 1 base removed from V and 4 bases from J, the gap between germline ends came to 13 bases. CDR1 is MNHNS, CDR2 SASEGT, per germline.

This rearrangement joins TRBV23-1 to TRBJ2-7, with 14 bases lining up with TRBD2. TRBV23-1 is an ORF for which the function is uncertain. The CDR3 has 19 amino acids. V lost 2 bases to trimming and J lost 0 bases; unmatched junction nucleotides: 9. The CDR3 sequence is CASSQPRTSGGLGSYEQYF. Here the CDR3 DNA reads TGCGCCAGCAGTCAACCCCGGACTAGCGGGGGGCTAGGCTCCTACGAGCAGTACTTC.

This clone has just a few counts. The chain couples TRBV10-3 to TRBJ2-7, with D unresolved. V was trimmed by 0 bases and J by 6 bases, leaving 9 bases between them. Germline loops: CDR1 ENHRY, CDR2 SYGVKD. The CDR3 extends over 13 amino acids. DNA for the CDR3: TGTGCCATCAGTGAGTCCTCTCCAACCGAGCAGTACTTC. Protein: CAISESSPTEQYF.

This chain connects TRBV29-1 to TRBJ2-5, with 8 bases that match TRBD2. CDR3 size: 16 residues. J lost 5 bases, V lost 3 bases, and 14 bases had no gene match. The germline gives CDR1 SQVTM, CDR2 ANQGSEA. The CDR3 here is CSVDGWVAGNGETQYF. CDR3 in DNA: TGCAGCGTTGACGGTTGGGTAGCGGGGAACGGGGAGACCCAGTACTTC.

V and J are TRBV2 and TRBJ2-3; a weak D match, TRBD2 (5 bases). Trimming took off 2 bases at V and 2 bases at J, with 11 bases between the two ends. Germline V gene lookup returns CDR1 SNHLY and CDR2 FYNNEI. This CDR3 is built from 15 residues. The CDR3 DNA is TGTGCCAGCAGTGAACGAGGGCGGTTCACAGATACGCAGTATTTT. This codes for CASSERGRFTDTQYF.

This chain connects TRBV5-1 to TRBJ2-3; no firm D call. Per germline, CDR1 SGHRS and CDR2 YFSETQ. This CDR3 is built from 14 residues. Trimming removed 5 bases at V and 6 bases at J, with 16 bases between. In DNA form, the CDR3 reads TGCGCCAGCAGACAGATGATTACAGCGGATACGCAGTATTTT. Residues: CASRQMITADTQYF.

J is TRBJ2-3 and V is TRBV11-3; 11 nucleotides match TRBD2. Trimming took 5 bases from V and 0 from J; bases not matched to a gene: 7. The CDR3 is 17 residues long. CDR1 and CDR2 from the germline V gene are SGHNT and YENEEA. CDR3 in amino acids: CASSRSPSGGSTDTQYF. The CDR3 bases are TGTGCCAGCAGCCGATCTCCTAGCGGGGGGAGCACAGATACGCAGTATTTT.

The gene calls are TRBV20-1 and TRBJ2-3; D gene unclear. Germline V gives CDR1 DFQATT, CDR2 SNEGSKA (reference sequence). The V end lost 5 bases, the J end lost 6 bases, and 9 bases lay between the germline ends. The CDR3 spans 11 residues. The DNA for the CDR3 is TGCAGTGCTCTAAAGGTGGATACGCAGTATTTT. As protein: CSALKVDTQYF.

The chain has TRBV27 and TRBJ2-7; D possibly uses TRBD1 or TRBD2 (5 bases each). With 2 bases removed from V and 6 bases from J, the gap between germline ends came to 11 bases. The germline CDR1 and CDR2 sequences are MNHEY and SMNVEV (reference sequence). CDR3 length: 13 amino acids. CDR3 coding DNA: TGTGCCAGCAGTTTAGGGGGATTTGGCGAGCAGTACTTC. Its translation is CASSLGGFGEQYF.

The chain combines TRBV2 with TRBJ2-3; TRBD2 agrees at 11 bases. Germline CDR1 SNHLY, CDR2 FYNNEI. This CDR3 has 16 amino acids. V lost 6 bases, J lost 2 bases, and 7 bases stayed unmatched. The CDR3 region is CASSGTSGGSTDTQYF. The CDR3 DNA is TGTGCCAGCAGCGGAACTAGCGGGGGTTCCACAGATACGCAGTATTTT.

The rearrangement uses TRBV29-1 and TRBJ2-1; no definite D call. Germline V gene lookup returns CDR1 SQVTM and CDR2 ANQGSEA. CDR3 length: 13 residues. V dropped 7 bases and J dropped 1 base, with 11 bases sitting between them. This chain's CDR3 is CSATQLSYNEQFF. In DNA form, the CDR3 reads TGCAGCGCGACTCAGTTGTCCTACAATGAGCAGTTCTTC.

The chain joins TRBV6-1 to TRBJ2-5, with D tentatively TRBD2 (5 bases). Germline values: CDR1 MNHNS, CDR2 SASEGT. The CDR3 totals 15 residues. The ends were cut back, 6 bases at V and 2 bases at J, with 16 bases in the middle. The CDR3 nucleotides are TGTGCCAGCAGGGAACGGACTGGATTTCAAGAGACCCAGTACTTC. It is translated as CASRERTGFQETQYF.

CDR3 residues: CASLDRSYNEQFF. The CDR3 region has the DNA TGCGCCAGCCTTGACCGATCCTACAATGAGCAGTTCTTC. The gene calls are TRBV23-1 and TRBJ2-1; D unclear. TRBV23-1 is classed as an ORF, of uncertain function. This CDR3 comprises 13 residues. Trimming took 8 bases from V and 1 from J, leaving 9 bases between them.

The gene calls are TRBV6-5 and TRBJ2-5; D is unresolved. This CDR3 comprises 11 residues. The V end was cut by 6 bases, the J end by 5 bases, with 7 bases between. Germline loops: CDR1 MNHEY, CDR2 SVGAGI. As DNA, the CDR3 is TGTGCCAGCAGGGTACGGGAGACCCAGTACTTC. It yields the protein CASRVRETQYF.

This clone was observed a few times. The chain links TRBV6-5 to TRBJ2-5; 12 bases fit TRBD2. Germline loops: CDR1 MNHEY, CDR2 SVGAGI. This CDR3 spans 14 amino acids. The junction had 1 base not matched to a gene; V was cut back by 5 bases and J by 3 bases. DNA for the CDR3: TGTGCCAGCAGTCGGACTAGCGGGGAAGAGACCCAGTACTTC. Residues: CASSRTSGEETQYF.

V gene TRBV30 combines with J gene TRBJ1-2; D is possibly TRBD1 (6 bases). The CDR3 has 12 amino acids. The germline V and J ends were trimmed by 1 base and 6 bases, with 9 bases remaining between them. The V gene's germline CDR1 is GTSNPN and CDR2 SVGIG (reference sequence). The CDR3 DNA reads as TGTGCCTGGAGTGAGGACAGCCATGGCTACACCTTC. Translated: CAWSEDSHGYTF.

The chain employs TRBV29-1 and TRBJ2-7; 8 bases fit TRBD1. This CDR3 has 14 amino acids. Germline assignment: CDR1 SQVTM and CDR2 ANQGSEA. Trimming took 4 bases from V and 4 from J; bases not matched to a gene: 9. The CDR3 DNA is TGCAGCGTTGCCCGTAGGCAGGGGGCTTACGAGCAGTACTTC. Translated, it gives CSVARRQGAYEQYF.

The rearrangement links TRBV15 to TRBJ1-6; possibly TRBD1 for D (6 bases). The CDR3 is 15 residues long. CDR1 LNHNV and CDR2 YYDKDF come from the germline V gene (reference sequence). V dropped 0 bases and J dropped 10 bases, with 13 bases sitting between them. Written as DNA, the CDR3 is TGTGCCACCAGCAGAGATACAGGGACTCGGTCACCCCTCCACTTT. Its protein product is CATSRDTGTRSPLHF.

The V gene is TRBV5-1, the J gene TRBJ2-3, with TRBD1 matching over 12 bases. The germline gives CDR1 SGHRS, CDR2 YFSETQ. This CDR3 has 16 residues. J gave up 5 bases and V 3 bases, and 7 bases lay outside the gene matches. CDR3 residues: CASSSGTGGAIDTQYF. The CDR3 nucleotides read TGCGCCAGCAGCTCCGGGACAGGGGGCGCGATAGATACGCAGTATTTT.

The chain carries TRBV7-9 and TRBJ1-2; D gene unclear. V gave up 4 bases and J gave up 3 bases, with 12 bases separating them. This CDR3 region has 14 residues. The germline V gene encodes CDR1 SEHNR and CDR2 FQNEAQ (reference sequence). The CDR3 is CASSSVGTYYGYTF. The CDR3 DNA reads as TGTGCCAGCAGCTCAGTGGGCACTTACTATGGCTACACCTTC.

This chain joins TRBV30 and TRBJ1-5; TRBD1 is a possible D gene (6 bases). Trimming took off 4 bases at V and 6 bases at J, with 16 bases between the two ends. The germline V gene encodes CDR1 GTSNPN and CDR2 SVGIG (reference sequence). The CDR3 sequence is 14 residues long. The CDR3 nucleotides are TGTGCCTGGACTGAAGGGGGATCGGGTCAGCCCCAGCATTTT. This encodes CAWTEGGSGQPQHF.

This clone was observed a few times. The J gene is TRBJ1-1, the V gene TRBV5-1, with D tentatively TRBD1 (5 bases). The CDR3 spans 14 residues. Trimming cost V 0 bases and J 0 bases, with 6 bases left between them. Germline CDR1 reads SGHRS; CDR2 reads YFSETQ. The CDR3 loop is CASSLEGMNTEAFF. The CDR3 DNA is TGCGCCAGCAGCTTGGAGGGGATGAACACTGAAGCTTTCTTT.

The chain couples TRBV29-1 to TRBJ2-7; no reliable D call. Trimming cost V 6 bases and J 3 bases, with 15 bases left between them. This CDR3 has 13 residues. Germline V lookup: CDR1 SQVTM, CDR2 ANQGSEA. The CDR3 DNA is TGCAGCGTCTCTAGAACCAGAAACTACGAGCAGTACTTC. The encoded protein is CSVSRTRNYEQYF.